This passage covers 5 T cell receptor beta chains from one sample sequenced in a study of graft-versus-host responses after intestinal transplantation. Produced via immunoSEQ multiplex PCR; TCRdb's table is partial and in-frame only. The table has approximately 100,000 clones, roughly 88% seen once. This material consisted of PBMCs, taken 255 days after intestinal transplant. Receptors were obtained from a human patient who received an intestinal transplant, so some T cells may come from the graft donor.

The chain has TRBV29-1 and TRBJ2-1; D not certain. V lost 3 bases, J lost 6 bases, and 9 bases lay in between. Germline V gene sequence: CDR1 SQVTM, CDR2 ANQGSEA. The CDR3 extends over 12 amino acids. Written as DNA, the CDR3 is TGCAGCGTTGACCCCAGACCCAATGAGCAGTTCTTC. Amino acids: CSVDPRPNEQFF.

Here the CDR3 DNA reads TGTGCCAGCAGTTGGGGGGTCGGCAATGAGCAGTTCTTC. The encoded protein is CASSWGVGNEQFF. This sequence joins TRBV6-6 and TRBJ2-1; tentative D call: TRBD2 (6 bases). V lost 4 bases to trimming and J lost 6 bases, with 10 bases between them. The CDR3 runs 13 residues. Germline assignment: CDR1 MNHNY and CDR2 SVGAGI (reference sequence).

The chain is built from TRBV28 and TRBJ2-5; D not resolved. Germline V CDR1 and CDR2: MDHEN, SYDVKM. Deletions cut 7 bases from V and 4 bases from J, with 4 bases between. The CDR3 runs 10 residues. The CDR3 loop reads CASTGETQYF. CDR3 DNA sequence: TGTGCCAGCACGGGAGAGACCCAGTACTTC.

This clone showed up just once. In DNA form, the CDR3 reads TGTGCCACCAGGGGAGGTAGCTCCTACGAGCAGTACGTC. Translated: CATRGGSSYEQYV. The V call is TRBV28, the J call TRBJ2-7, with D perhaps matching TRBD1 or TRBD2 (6 bases each). Germline V gene lookup returns CDR1 MDHEN and CDR2 SYDVKM. This CDR3 comprises 13 residues. Trimming stripped 10 bases from V and 0 bases from J, with 13 bases between.

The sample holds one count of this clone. The CDR3 bases are TGTGCCAGCTCGTCAGGGGGCGCTCCTGAAGCTTTCTTT. This sequence encodes CASSSGGAPEAFF. The chain joins TRBV18 to TRBJ1-1; 8 nucleotides match TRBD1. The CDR3 is 13 residues long. Losses at the gene ends were 6 bases for V and 6 bases for J; bases not matched to a gene: 6. The germline V gene encodes CDR1 KGHSH and CDR2 LQKENI.